The rows below give T cell receptor beta chains drawn from one sample of a study of T cell changes during pregnancy in multiple sclerosis. TCRdb's copy holds only in-frame clones and misses some; the assay was immunoSEQ multiplex PCR. The table shows about 61,000 clones, with over 85% occurring only once. The specimen comprised CD8+ T cells from peripheral blood mononuclear cells, sampled in the third trimester of pregnancy. These receptors were collected from a female donor with multiple sclerosis, enrolled in a pregnancy study. The CDR3 runs from the conserved cysteine through the conserved F or W. The D gene is left open where the match is weak. Size values are once, few and many counts, or a class for expanded clones, and some rows have none.

j_gene: TRBJ2-3
v_gene: TRBV28
abundance: -
d_gene: -
CDR3nt: TGTGCCAGCAGTTTATATGAGGATACCCTCACAGATACGCAGTATTTT
CDR3aa: CASSLYEDTLTDTQYF

j_gene: TRBJ2-5
v_gene: TRBV6-1
abundance: -
d_gene: TRBD1
CDR3nt: TGTGCCACCGCCGGGACAGGGGTAGAGACCCAGTACTTC
CDR3aa: CATAGTGVETQYF

j_gene: TRBJ1-3
v_gene: TRBV7-8
abundance: few
d_gene: -
CDR3nt: TGTGCCAGCAGCTTAGGGGCCCCCACTGGAAACACCATATATTTT
CDR3aa: CASSLGAPTGNTIYF

j_gene: TRBJ1-1
v_gene: TRBV10-3
abundance: -
d_gene: TRBD1
CDR3nt: TGTGCCATCAGAAGGACGGACAGGTCTGAAGCTTTCTTT
CDR3aa: CAIRRTDRSEAFF

j_gene: TRBJ2-3
v_gene: TRBV14
abundance: -
d_gene: TRBD1
CDR3nt: TGTGCCAGCAGCCAGGGTACAGGGGCAGATACGCAGTATTTT
CDR3aa: CASSQGTGADTQYF

j_gene: TRBJ2-7
v_gene: TRBV11-2
abundance: -
d_gene: TRBD2
CDR3nt: TGTGCCAGCGCGTACAGCGGGGGGGGGCTCTACGAGCAGTACTTC
CDR3aa: CASAYSGGGLYEQYF

j_gene: TRBJ1-2
v_gene: TRBV11-2
abundance: -
d_gene: -
CDR3nt: TGTGCCAGCAGCTTAGAGAGGGGGACTAACTATGGCTACACCTTC
CDR3aa: CASSLERGTNYGYTF

j_gene: TRBJ2-7
v_gene: TRBV19
abundance: -
d_gene: -
CDR3nt: TGTGCCAGTAGTCCTACCAATTTCTACGAGCAGTACTTC
CDR3aa: CASSPTNFYEQYF

j_gene: TRBJ2-7
v_gene: TRBV6-5
abundance: -
d_gene: -
CDR3nt: TGTGCCAGCAGCCTAGACGGCACGTTCTCCTACGAGCAGTACTTC
CDR3aa: CASSLDGTFSYEQYF

j_gene: TRBJ1-1
v_gene: TRBV7-8
abundance: -
d_gene: TRBD1
CDR3nt: TGTGCCAGCAGTTCGGACAGGGAACGAGGAACTGAAGCTTTCTTT
CDR3aa: CASSSDRERGTEAFF

j_gene: TRBJ2-7
v_gene: TRBV28
abundance: -
d_gene: TRBD1
CDR3nt: TGTGCCAGCAGTTCCGGGACAGGGAACGTCGAGCAGTACTTC
CDR3aa: CASSSGTGNVEQYF

j_gene: TRBJ2-6
v_gene: TRBV9
abundance: -
d_gene: TRBD1
CDR3nt: TGTGCCAGCAGCTCACCAACAGGGGAAGGGGCCAACGTCCTGACTTTC
CDR3aa: CASSSPTGEGANVLTF

j_gene: TRBJ2-2
v_gene: TRBV5-1
abundance: -
d_gene: TRBD1
CDR3nt: TGCGCCAGCAGCGTGGACAGGGCATTCGGGGAGCTGTTTTTT
CDR3aa: CASSVDRAFGELFF

j_gene: TRBJ1-2
v_gene: TRBV19
abundance: -
d_gene: -
CDR3nt: TGTGCCAGTAGTACCGCGCTGAGTTATGGCTACACCTTC
CDR3aa: CASSTALSYGYTF

j_gene: TRBJ2-2
v_gene: TRBV15
abundance: -
d_gene: -
CDR3nt: TGTGCCACCAGGGAACCGACAGACACCGGGGAGCTGTTTTTT
CDR3aa: CATREPTDTGELFF

j_gene: TRBJ2-7
v_gene: TRBV10-2
abundance: -
d_gene: TRBD2
CDR3nt: TGCGCCAGCAGGGGGGGGACTAGCGGGGCGCCCTACGAGCAGTACTTC
CDR3aa: CASRGGTSGAPYEQYF

j_gene: TRBJ1-4
v_gene: TRBV30
abundance: -
d_gene: -
CDR3nt: TGTGCCTGCAAAGGAGTTGTGGCAACTAATGAAAAACTGTTTTTT
CDR3aa: CACKGVVATNEKLFF

j_gene: TRBJ1-1
v_gene: TRBV30
abundance: -
d_gene: -
CDR3nt: TGTGCCTGGCGTACTGAATTTGGCAGGGGTACTGAAGCTTTCTTT
CDR3aa: CAWRTEFGRGTEAFF

j_gene: TRBJ2-1
v_gene: TRBV5-1
abundance: -
d_gene: -
CDR3nt: TGCGCCAGCAACCCGGAGGGCCTTAGGAATGAGCAGTTCTTC
CDR3aa: CASNPEGLRNEQFF